The 4 T cell receptor beta chains given below trace back to one sample, sequenced in a study of CD8+ T cells in alopecia areata (dated by TCRdb to 2016 to 2019). The method was the immunoSEQ multiplex PCR assay. RNA was extracted from all samples and reverse transcribed into cDNA, which served as template for TCR sequencing. TCRdb obtained this table from immuneACCESS and retained in-frame rearrangements with V and J assigned. These tables miss some clones; where compared with another copy, unresolved V genes account for less than half of the shortfall, and the remainder is unexplained. Recorded for this sample are 120,000 to 150,000 clones; roughly 60% of them occurred a single time. The ten largest clones capture 35% to 40% of the sample. What was sequenced was CD8+ T cells sorted from blood. These receptors all stem from a human donor in good health.

This clone was found many times. This sequence joins TRBV5-6 and TRBJ2-7; 8 bases fit TRBD1. The CDR3 loop spans 13 amino acids. J gave up 5 bases and V 4 bases, and 5 bases lay outside the gene matches. CDR1 is SGHDT, CDR2 YYEEEE, per germline. CDR3 in DNA: TGTGCCAGCAGCATCAGGGGGCAAGACGAGCAGTACTTC. Translated: CASSIRGQDEQYF.

This sequence joins TRBV27 and TRBJ2-3; D is possibly TRBD1 or TRBD2 (6 bases each). Germline V lookup: CDR1 MNHEY, CDR2 SMNVEV (reference sequence). The ends were cut back, 2 bases at V and 2 bases at J, with 11 bases in the middle. This CDR3 is built from 15 residues. CDR3 nucleotides: TGTGCCAGCAGTTTAGGAGGGGGTGTCACAGATACGCAGTATTTT. It codes for CASSLGGGVTDTQYF.

The rearrangement links TRBV29-1 to TRBJ2-7, with D tentatively TRBD2 (5 bases). The CDR3 length is 12 residues. Germline lookup yields CDR1 SQVTM and CDR2 ANQGSEA. V lost 5 bases and J lost 0, with 8 bases in between. The CDR3 DNA reads TGCAGCGTTCAAGCGGCCTCCTACGAGCAGTACTTC. It translates to CSVQAASYEQYF.

The chain combines TRBV5-6 with TRBJ1-1, with D tentatively TRBD1 (5 bases). Germline CDR1 and CDR2: SGHDT and YYEEEE. V lost 7 bases and J lost 1, with 14 bases in between. CDR3 length: 14 residues. CDR3 region: CASQWGLGNTEAFF. The CDR3 region has the DNA TGTGCCAGCCAATGGGGCCTAGGGAACACTGAAGCTTTCTTT.